This T cell receptor (beta chain) was sequenced for a study of control samples from healthy donors and cancer patients. This clone was seen a single time. Sequencing used immunoSEQ multiplex PCR; TCRdb keeps in-frame clones, though not all of them. The sample gives about 170,000 clones, 93% of which show up once; over 4% is in the top ten. Sequencing used blood. The source of this sequence is an older woman in good health.

DNA for the CDR3: TGCGCCAGCAGCTTGGCCGGGACAGGGGGTTACAATGAGCAGTTCTTC. Translation: CASSLAGTGGYNEQFF. V is TRBV5-1 and J is TRBJ2-1; TRBD1 matches at 11 bases. Per germline, CDR1 SGHRS and CDR2 YFSETQ. V lost 0 bases, J lost 4 bases, and 3 bases stayed unmatched. The CDR3 totals 16 residues.